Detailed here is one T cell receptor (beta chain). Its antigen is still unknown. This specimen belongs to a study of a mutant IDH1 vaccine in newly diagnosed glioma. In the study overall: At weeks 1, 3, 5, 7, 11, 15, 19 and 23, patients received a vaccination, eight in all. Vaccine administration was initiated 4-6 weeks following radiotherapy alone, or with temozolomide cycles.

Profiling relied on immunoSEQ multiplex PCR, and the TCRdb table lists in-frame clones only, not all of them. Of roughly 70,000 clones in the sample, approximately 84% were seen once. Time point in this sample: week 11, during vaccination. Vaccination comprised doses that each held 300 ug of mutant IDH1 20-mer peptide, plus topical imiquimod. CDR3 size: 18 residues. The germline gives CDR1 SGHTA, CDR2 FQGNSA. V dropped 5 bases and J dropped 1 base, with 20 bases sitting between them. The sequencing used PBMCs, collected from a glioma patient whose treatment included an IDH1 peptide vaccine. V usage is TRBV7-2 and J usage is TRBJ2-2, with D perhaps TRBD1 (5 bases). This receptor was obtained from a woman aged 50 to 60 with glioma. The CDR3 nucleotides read TGTGCCAGCAGCATTAGGCACAGGTTGGGAAAGAACACCGGGGAGCTGTTTTTT. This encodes CASSIRHRLGKNTGELFF.